This T cell receptor (beta chain) was documented in a study of T-cell reconstitution after alpha-beta-depleted transplantation in children. Whole-study findings and limits: Recipient T cells and thymic progenitors that survived gave rise to the high TCRbeta diversity observed at day 60 in some patients.

Germline V gene sequence: CDR1 KGHDR, CDR2 SFDVKD. The trim removed 4 bases at V and 4 bases at J, leaving 10 bases unmatched. The CDR3 runs to 16 residues. Many counts were recorded for this clonotype. The antigen is not known. During its preparation, the TCRbeta library received unique molecular identifiers. Using its own MiXCR run on the PCR reads, TCRdb lists one record per CDR3 protein. The data show hundreds of thousands of distinct CDR3 sequences, with roughly 15% seen just once and roughly 41% held by the top ten. The clonotype originates from a male patient aged 2-9 years who had a stem cell transplant for acute lymphoblastic leukemia, so the T cells may come from the graft donor. J is TRBJ2-7 and V is TRBV24-1; 9 nucleotides align to TRBD2. Sequenced material: PBMCs, mostly from graft donor cells, taken 360 days after TCRalphabeta/CD19-depleted stem cell transplant. The CDR3, as DNA: TGTGCCACCAGTGACTCTACTAGCGGGCGGACGTACGAGCAGTACTTC. Amino acid sequence: CATSDSTSGRTYEQYF.